Listed below are T cell receptor beta chains from one sample, sequenced in a study of shared clonotypes between healthy human individuals. Measured with immunoSEQ multiplex PCR; TCRdb has only the in-frame clones, and not every one. The sample carries a few hundred thousand clones, nearly 97% recorded once. Sequenced sample: naive CD8+ T cells sorted from blood. The receptors originated from a woman aged 25 to 39 in good health. CDR3s include the opening cysteine and the closing phenylalanine or tryptophan. The D gene is left open where the match is weak. Some rows have no size entry. The others give once, few or many, or a class for an expanded clone.

j_call	v_call	clone_size	d_call	cdr3_length	cdr3_aa	cdr3_nt
TRBJ2-7	TRBV28	-	-	13	CASSLAQGDEQYF	TGTGCCAGCAGTTTGGCCCAAGGGGACGAGCAGTACTTC
TRBJ2-3	TRBV7-9	-	-	16	CASSFLAGRGSDTQYF	TGTGCCAGCAGCTTCTTGGCGGGCCGAGGGTCCGATACGCAGTATTTT
TRBJ1-1	TRBV6-4	-	-	14	CASSEEDLNTEAFF	TGTGCCAGCAGTGAGGAGGATTTGAACACTGAAGCTTTCTTT
TRBJ1-1	TRBV7-9	-	-	11	CASSLGAGAFF	TGTGCCAGCAGCCTGGGCGCGGGAGCTTTCTTT
TRBJ1-5	TRBV27	-	TRBD1	15	CASSLSIRGNQPQHF	TGTGCCAGCAGTTTATCAATCAGGGGGAATCAGCCCCAGCATTTT
TRBJ2-7	TRBV19	-	-	14	CASSHRQVPYEQYF	TGTGCCAGTAGTCACAGACAGGTGCCCTACGAGCAGTACTTC
TRBJ2-7	TRBV14	-	-	13	CASSQGNGYEQYF	TGTGCCAGCAGCCAAGGTAACGGCTACGAGCAGTACTTC
TRBJ2-4	TRBV5-6	once	TRBD2	15	CASSFFGTSGNIQYF	TGTGCCAGCAGCTTTTTCGGGACTAGCGGAAACATTCAGTACTTC
TRBJ2-7	TRBV13	-	-	15	CASGGGGPIPYEQYF	TGTGCCAGCGGTGGTGGGGGACCCATTCCCTACGAGCAGTACTTC
TRBJ2-5	TRBV28	-	-	14	CASIWAGAQETQYF	TGTGCCAGCATCTGGGCCGGAGCCCAAGAGACCCAGTACTTC
TRBJ2-4	TRBV19	-	-	17	CASSISPWGQAKNIQYF	TGTGCCAGTAGTATCAGCCCCTGGGGGCAGGCCAAAAACATTCAGTACTTC
TRBJ2-1	TRBV27	-	TRBD2	14	CASSLAGSYNEQFF	TGTGCCAGCAGTCTAGCGGGCTCCTACAATGAGCAGTTCTTC
TRBJ2-5	TRBV6-5	-	-	15	CASSYGQGVGETQYF	TGTGCCAGCAGTTACGGGCAGGGAGTAGGGGAGACCCAGTACTTC
TRBJ2-7	TRBV19	-	TRBD2	13	CASSIGREDEQYF	TGTGCCAGTAGTATAGGTCGGGAGGACGAGCAGTACTTC
TRBJ1-5	TRBV2	-	-	13	CASGSGGNQPQHF	TGTGCCAGCGGGTCTGGTGGCAATCAGCCCCAGCATTTT
TRBJ2-1	TRBV10-1	once	TRBD1	16	CASSEKGTAYRNEQFF	TGCGCCAGCAGTGAGAAGGGGACAGCGTACAGGAATGAGCAGTTCTTC
TRBJ2-7	TRBV4-1	-	TRBD2	17	CASSQGWTSGSDGEQYF	TGCGCCAGCAGCCAAGGATGGACTAGCGGGAGCGACGGCGAGCAGTACTTC
TRBJ2-1	TRBV7-8	-	-	14	CASSLESSYNEQFF	TGTGCCAGCAGCTTAGAAAGCTCCTACAATGAGCAGTTCTTC
TRBJ2-7	TRBV11-2	-	TRBD2	14	CASSELAGNYEQYF	TGTGCCAGCAGCGAACTAGCGGGAAACTACGAGCAGTACTTC
TRBJ2-5	TRBV19	-	TRBD2	15	CASSIGEAGVETQYF	TGTGCCAGTAGTATAGGGGAAGCGGGAGTAGAGACCCAGTACTTC
TRBJ2-7	TRBV27	-	TRBD2	15	CASSLSLAGTYEQYF	TGTGCCAGCAGTTTATCCCTAGCGGGAACCTACGAGCAGTACTTC
TRBJ2-3	TRBV29-1	-	TRBD2	14	CSVDGGGRADTQYF	TGCAGCGTTGATGGCGGGGGGCGCGCAGATACGCAGTATTTT
TRBJ2-7	TRBV11-2	-	-	14	CASSLDGGGAEQYF	TGTGCCAGCAGCTTAGATGGGGGGGGCGCCGAGCAGTACTTC